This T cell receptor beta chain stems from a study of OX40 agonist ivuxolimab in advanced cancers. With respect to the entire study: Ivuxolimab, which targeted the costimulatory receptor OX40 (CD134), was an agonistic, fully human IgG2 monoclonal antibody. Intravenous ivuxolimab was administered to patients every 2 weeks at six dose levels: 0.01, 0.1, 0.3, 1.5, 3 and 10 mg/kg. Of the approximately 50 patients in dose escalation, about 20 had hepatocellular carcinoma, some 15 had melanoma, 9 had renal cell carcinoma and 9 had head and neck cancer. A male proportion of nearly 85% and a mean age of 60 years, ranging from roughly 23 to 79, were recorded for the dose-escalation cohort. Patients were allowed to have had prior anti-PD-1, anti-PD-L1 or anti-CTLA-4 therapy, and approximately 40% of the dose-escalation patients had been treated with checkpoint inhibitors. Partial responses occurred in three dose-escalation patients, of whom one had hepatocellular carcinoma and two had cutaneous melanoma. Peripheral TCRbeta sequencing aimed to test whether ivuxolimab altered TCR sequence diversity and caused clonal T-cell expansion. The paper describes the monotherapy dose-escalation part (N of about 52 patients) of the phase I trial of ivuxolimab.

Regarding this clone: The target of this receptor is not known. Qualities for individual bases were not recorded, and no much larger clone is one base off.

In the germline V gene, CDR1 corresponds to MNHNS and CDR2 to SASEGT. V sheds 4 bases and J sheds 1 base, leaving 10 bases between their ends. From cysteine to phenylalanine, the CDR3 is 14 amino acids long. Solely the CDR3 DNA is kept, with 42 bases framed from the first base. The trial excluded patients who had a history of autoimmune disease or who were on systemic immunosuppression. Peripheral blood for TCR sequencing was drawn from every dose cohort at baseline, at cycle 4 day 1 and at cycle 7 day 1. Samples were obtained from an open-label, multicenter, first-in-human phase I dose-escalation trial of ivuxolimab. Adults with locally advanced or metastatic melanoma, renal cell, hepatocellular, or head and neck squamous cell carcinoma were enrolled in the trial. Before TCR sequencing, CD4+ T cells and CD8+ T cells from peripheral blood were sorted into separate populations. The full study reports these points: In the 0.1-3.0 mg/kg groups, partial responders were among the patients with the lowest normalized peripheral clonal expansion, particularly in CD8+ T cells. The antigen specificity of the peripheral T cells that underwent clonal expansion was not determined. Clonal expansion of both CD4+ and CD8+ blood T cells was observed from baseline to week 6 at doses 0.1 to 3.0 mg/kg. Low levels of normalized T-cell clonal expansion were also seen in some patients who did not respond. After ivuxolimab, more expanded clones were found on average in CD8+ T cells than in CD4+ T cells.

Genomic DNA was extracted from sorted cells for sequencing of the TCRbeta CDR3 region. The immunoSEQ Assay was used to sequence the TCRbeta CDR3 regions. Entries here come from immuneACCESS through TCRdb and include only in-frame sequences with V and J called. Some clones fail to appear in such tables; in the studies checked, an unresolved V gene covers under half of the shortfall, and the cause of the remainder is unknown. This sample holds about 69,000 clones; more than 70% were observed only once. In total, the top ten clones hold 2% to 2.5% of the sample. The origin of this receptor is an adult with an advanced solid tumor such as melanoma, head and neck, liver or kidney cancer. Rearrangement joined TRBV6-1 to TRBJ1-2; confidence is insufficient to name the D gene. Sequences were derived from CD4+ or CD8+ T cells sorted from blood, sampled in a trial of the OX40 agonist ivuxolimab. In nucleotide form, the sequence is TGTGCCAGCAGTGGAACCATCGATAACTATGGCTACACCTTC. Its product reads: CASSGTIDNYGYTF.